The 15 T cell receptor beta chains below all came from one sample that was sequenced in a study of blood T cell repertoires in COVID-19 (dated by TCRdb to between 2020 and 2021). Library creation used the immunoSEQ multiplex PCR assay. TCRdb mirrors the immuneACCESS table, restricted to in-frame sequences. Some clones are absent from its copies; in checked studies, under half trace to an unresolved V gene, and the reason for the others is unknown. Present in this sample are 65,000 to 90,000 clones, roughly nine tenths of which were seen just once. The top ten clonotypes cover 8.5% to 10% of the sample. Sequenced: peripheral blood. These receptors came from a man aged 45-65 years with acute or convalescent COVID-19.

This chain uses TRBV5-1 with TRBJ2-5, with TRBD2 matching over 12 bases. The CDR3 runs to 14 residues. Germline loops: CDR1 SGHRS, CDR2 YFSETQ. The junction had 2 bases not matched to a gene; V was cut back by 3 bases and J by 5 bases. The CDR3 coding sequence is TGCGCCAGCAGCTGGACTAGCGGGGAGGAGACCCAGTACTTC. Amino acid sequence: CASSWTSGEETQYF.

DNA of the CDR3: TGCGCCAGCAGCTTGGGACTAGCGGGGGGGCCGGAGACCCAGTACTTC. Protein product: CASSLGLAGGPETQYF. J is TRBJ2-5 and V is TRBV5-1; 14 bases agree with TRBD2. Germline CDR1 SGHRS, CDR2 YFSETQ. J gave up 5 bases and V 0 bases, and 3 bases lay outside the gene matches. The CDR3 is 16 amino acids.

This chain connects TRBV6-1 to TRBJ2-7, with TRBD2 as a possible D gene (6 bases). This CDR3 spans 16 amino acids. Trimming stripped 0 bases from V and 0 bases from J, with 12 bases between. Germline loops: CDR1 MNHNS, CDR2 SASEGT. The CDR3 sequence is CASSEAPGSSSYEQYF. Written as DNA, the CDR3 is TGTGCCAGCAGTGAAGCCCCCGGGAGTAGCTCCTACGAGCAGTACTTC.

J is TRBJ1-5 and V is TRBV21-1. TRBV21-1 is a documented pseudogene. This CDR3 comprises 16 residues. The CDR3 region is CASSKGKRVGNQPQHF. The CDR3 nucleotides are TGTGCCAGCAGCAAAGGGAAGAGGGTTGGCAATCAGCCCCAGCATTTT.

The chain uses TRBV19 and TRBJ1-3; 7 nucleotides match TRBD1. This CDR3 is built from 16 residues. Germline CDR1 LNHDA, CDR2 SQIVND (reference sequence). V dropped 6 bases and J dropped 0; count of bases not matched to a gene: 8. CDR3 protein: CASRPGQPSSGNTIYF. Written as DNA, the CDR3 is TGTGCCAGTAGGCCGGGACAGCCAAGCTCTGGAAACACCATATATTTT.

This sequence joins TRBV7-9 and TRBJ2-3; possibly TRBD2 for D (6 bases). In germline, CDR1 is SEHNR, CDR2 FQNEAQ (reference sequence). The CDR3 loop spans 14 amino acids. The V and J ends lost 2 bases and 2 bases respectively, with 8 bases between them. CDR3 nucleotide sequence: TGTGCCAGCAGCTTACGGGGGACCACAGATACGCAGTATTTT. Amino acid sequence: CASSLRGTTDTQYF.

The rearrangement joins TRBV19 to TRBJ2-1; D may be TRBD1 (6 bases). CDR1 and CDR2 (germline): LNHDA, SQIVND (reference sequence). This CDR3 is built from 15 residues. V was trimmed by 10 bases and J by 4 bases, leaving 20 bases between them. The CDR3 nucleotides read TGTGCCACTCCCCGCCTGGACAGACCTTACAATGAGCAGTTCTTC. Residues: CATPRLDRPYNEQFF.

The V and J genes are TRBV6-6 and TRBJ1-3; a possible D gene is TRBD1 (5 bases). Trimming left V 2 bases short and J 2 bases short, with 7 bases between. The CDR3 runs 14 residues. Germline-derived CDR1 and CDR2 are MNHNY and SVGAGI (reference sequence). CDR3 in DNA: TGTGCCAGCAGTTACCCGGGGGCTGGAAACACCATATATTTT. This sequence encodes CASSYPGAGNTIYF.

This clone is a singleton in its sample. V is TRBV9 and J is TRBJ2-1; D perhaps matches TRBD1 (6 bases). CDR3 length equals 14 residues. Germline V gene lookup returns CDR1 SGDLS and CDR2 YYNGEE. Trimming pared 3 bases from V and 9 bases from J, leaving 16 bases between. CDR3 protein: CASSAPPQGGEQFF. DNA of the CDR3: TGTGCCAGCAGCGCCCCCCCACAGGGCGGTGAGCAGTTCTTC.

V and J are TRBV7-2 and TRBJ2-1; 10 bases agree with TRBD1. The V gene's germline CDR1 is SGHTA and CDR2 FQGNSA. The CDR3 consists of 15 residues. Unmatched junction bases numbered 5, after V lost 5 bases and J lost 4 bases. The chain's CDR3 is CASSRDRGLYNEQFF. As DNA, the CDR3 is TGTGCCAGCAGCAGGGACAGGGGACTATACAATGAGCAGTTCTTC.

This chain's CDR3 is CASRPGDRGSNQPQHF. The CDR3 nucleotides read TGTGCCAGCAGACCGGGGGACAGGGGTAGCAATCAGCCCCAGCATTTT. The chain employs TRBV2 and TRBJ1-5; 10 bases agree with TRBD1. The V and J ends lost 6 bases and 0 bases, in that order; junction bases with no gene match: 5. The CDR3 length is 16 residues. The germline gives CDR1 SNHLY, CDR2 FYNNEI. The entire variable domain, with the rest obtained from reference TRBV2 and TRBJ1-5, is as follows: EPEVTQTPSHQVTQMGQEVILRCVPISNHLYFYWYRQILGQKVEFLVSFYNNEISEKSEIFDDQFSVERPDGSNFTLKIRSTKLEDSAMYFCASRPGDRGSNQPQHFGDGTRLSIL.

This clone has only a few counts. The chain recombines TRBV7-9 with TRBJ1-4, with a tentative D call TRBD1 (6 bases). The V gene's germline CDR1 is SEHNR and CDR2 FQNEAQ (reference sequence). The CDR3 consists of 15 residues. V was trimmed by 5 bases and J by 6 bases, leaving 16 bases between them. CDR3 DNA sequence: TGTGCCAGCAGCCAGGACAGTTCTGATTATGAAAAACTGTTTTTT. Translation: CASSQDSSDYEKLFF. Drawing the rest from reference TRBV7-9 and TRBJ1-4, the complete variable domain is DTGVSQNPRHKITKRGQNVTFRCDPISEHNRLYWYRQTLGQGPEFLTYFQNEAQLEKSRLLSDRFSAERPKGSFSTLEIQRTEQGDSAMYLCASSQDSSDYEKLFFGSGTQLSVL.

The chain joins TRBV3-1 (or the pseudogene TRBV3-2) to TRBJ1-1, with D hard to call. Germline V gene lookup returns CDR1 LGHDT and CDR2 YNNKEL (reference sequence). V lost 3 bases and J lost 0, with 8 bases in between. CDR3 size: 14 residues. The CDR3 reads CASSQAPMNTEAFF. CDR3 in DNA: TGTGCCAGCAGCCAGGCCCCAATGAACACTGAAGCTTTCTTT.

In nucleotides, the CDR3 is TGCAGTGCTAGTGCAACATCGACAGGGGTATCTGAAGCTTTCTTT. This sequence encodes CSASATSTGVSEAFF. The V gene is TRBV20-1, the J gene TRBJ1-1, with 8 bases identical to TRBD1. The CDR3 is 15 residues long. V gave up 3 bases and J gave up 6 bases; unmatched junction bases: 12. Germline CDR1 is DFQATT and CDR2 is SNEGSKA (reference sequence).

J is TRBJ2-3 and V is TRBV6-1, with 9 positions matching TRBD2. The germline V gene encodes CDR1 MNHNS and CDR2 SASEGT. Trimming removed 4 bases from V and 3 bases from J; junction bases left unmatched: 8. This CDR3 contains 16 residues. CDR3 coding DNA: TGTGCCAGCAGTGCGGTCGCGGGGGGGCTGACAGATACGCAGTATTTT. Its translation: CASSAVAGGLTDTQYF.